The 27 T cell receptor beta chains presented below share a single source sample, sequenced in a study of T cell clones after liver transplantation. Generated by immunoSEQ multiplex PCR, the TCRdb table keeps only in-frame clones and is missing some. The data show 68,000 or so clones, approximately 92% seen once. The material was CD4+ T cells from blood, obtained less than 27 months after liver transplant. Receptors originate from a human patient who received a liver transplant. Among the T cells, some may be from the graft donor.

The V call is TRBV5-1, the J call TRBJ2-7, with D tentatively TRBD2 (5 bases). This CDR3 is built from 15 residues. The germline V gene has CDR1 SGHRS and CDR2 YFSETQ. V gave up 4 bases and J gave up 3 bases, with 17 bases separating them. The CDR3 is CASSQEVENNYEQYF. The CDR3 nucleotides are TGCGCCAGCAGCCAGGAGGTGGAGAACAACTACGAGCAGTACTTC. The full variable domain, in which reference TRBV5-1 and TRBJ2-7 provide the parts outside the CDR3, is KAGVTQTPRYLIKTRGQQVTLSCSPISGHRSVSWYQQTPGQGLQFLFEYFSETQRNKGNFPGRFSGRQFSNSRSEMNVSTLELGDSALYLCASSQEVENNYEQYFGPGTRLTVT.

The chain uses TRBV7-2 and TRBJ2-7; possible D gene TRBD2, 6 bases. Germline CDR1 SGHTA, CDR2 FQGNSA. There are 15 residues in the CDR3. V dropped 2 bases and J dropped 1 base, with 12 bases sitting between them. Written as DNA, the CDR3 is TGTGCCAGCAGCTTACGGGCAGGGACTTCCTACGAGCAGTACTTC. Translating it yields CASSLRAGTSYEQYF.

This clone was seen only once. This chain links TRBV19 with TRBJ2-5; D is unclear. The CDR3 consists of 14 residues. The V end was cut by 6 bases, the J end by 5 bases, with 16 bases between. Germline assignment: CDR1 LNHDA and CDR2 SQIVND (reference sequence). As DNA, the CDR3 is TGTGCCAGTAGGAGAGAGCCTCATACGGAGACCCAGTACTTC. Translation gives CASRREPHTETQYF.

The chain has TRBV11-3 and TRBJ1-1; D remains ambiguous. This CDR3 is 12 amino acids long. The germline CDR1 and CDR2 sequences are SGHNT and YENEEA. V shed 5 bases and J shed 10 bases, with 14 bases lying between them. CDR3 protein: CASSLRAAGAFF. CDR3 DNA sequence: TGTGCCAGCAGCCTACGGGCCGCTGGAGCTTTCTTT.

The chain links TRBV10-1 to TRBJ2-1; 9 bases agree with TRBD2. Germline CDR1 reads WNHNN; CDR2 reads SYGVQD (reference sequence). V shed 3 bases and J 3 bases; nucleotides not matched to a gene: 6. This CDR3 has 16 residues. The CDR3 sequence is CASSETGLASYNEQFF. The CDR3 bases are TGCGCCAGCAGTGAAACGGGACTAGCTAGCTACAATGAGCAGTTCTTC.

V is TRBV10-3 and J is TRBJ1-5; D uncertain. Germline V gene data show CDR1 as ENHRY and CDR2 as SYGVKD. The CDR3 covers 15 residues. With 0 bases removed from V and 2 bases from J, the gap between germline ends came to 8 bases. In DNA form, the CDR3 reads TGTGCCATCAGTGAGTCGCCGACTGGCAATCAGCCCCAGCATTTT. Translating it yields CAISESPTGNQPQHF.

The chain combines TRBV27 with TRBJ2-5, with a weak D call TRBD2 (5 bases). The DNA end is more similar to TRBJ2-7, so the J call may be wrong. CDR3 length: 17 amino acids. Per the germline V gene, CDR1 is MNHEY and CDR2 is SMNVEV (reference sequence). CDR3 loop: CASSLRAGIGSLYEQYF. For the CDR3, the DNA is TGTGCCAGCAGTTTGAGGGCCGGAATCGGGTCCCTGTACGAGCAGTACTTC.

The rearrangement uses TRBV10-3 and TRBJ1-3, with D unresolved. V was pared by 6 bases and J by 0 bases, with 15 bases between. CDR1 and CDR2 (germline): ENHRY, SYGVKD. The CDR3 extends over 16 amino acids. CDR3 in DNA: TGTGCCATCAGCCGAGAGACGGACCTCTCTGGAAACACCATATATTTT. Translating it yields CAISRETDLSGNTIYF.

This clone was recorded once. The V call is TRBV28, the J call TRBJ2-5; tentative D call: TRBD1 (5 bases). V lost 8 bases to trimming and J lost 5 bases, with 18 bases between them. The CDR3 sequence is 14 residues long. Germline V gene sequence: CDR1 MDHEN, CDR2 SYDVKM. The CDR3 is CASQGMGLLETQYF. CDR3 DNA: TGTGCCAGCCAAGGAATGGGGCTTTTGGAGACCCAGTACTTC.

J is TRBJ2-2 and V is TRBV15, with 8 bases identical to TRBD2. The V gene end was trimmed by 1 base and the J gene end by 0 bases; junction bases not matched to a gene: 10. CDR3 size: 19 residues. Germline CDR1 reads LNHNV; CDR2 reads YYDKDF (reference sequence). CDR3 coding DNA: TGTGCCACCAGCAGAGCATCCCTAACTAGCGGAGCGAACACCGGGGAGCTGTTTTTT. Translating gives CATSRASLTSGANTGELFF.

V usage is TRBV6-1 and J usage is TRBJ2-1; 13 bases agree with TRBD2. The CDR3 extends over 17 amino acids. CDR1 is MNHNS and CDR2 is SASEGT in the germline V gene. V lost 2 bases to trimming and J lost 5 bases; unmatched junction nucleotides: 6. The DNA of the CDR3 is TGTGCCAGCAGTGAAATAGGGACTAGCGGGACCGACAATGAGCAGTTCTTC. It encodes CASSEIGTSGTDNEQFF.

The chain combines TRBV7-2 with TRBJ2-2; D is possibly TRBD2 (5 bases). Trimming shortened V by 2 bases and J by 4 bases, and 17 bases separated the two germline ends. Germline assignment: CDR1 SGHTA and CDR2 FQGNSA. The CDR3 is made up of 17 amino acids. The DNA of the CDR3 is TGTGCCAGCAGCTTAAATCGAGGGAGAGGGCGCACCGGGGAGCTGTTTTTT. Amino acids: CASSLNRGRGRTGELFF.

This sequence joins TRBV7-6 and TRBJ2-5; D may be TRBD2 (7 bases). Trimming removed 3 bases from V and 9 bases from J, with 20 bases in between. The length of the CDR3 is 15 residues. Germline-derived CDR1 and CDR2 are SGHVS and FNYEAQ. The DNA of the CDR3 is TGTGCCAGCAGCTTGGGGCTAGCGGCCCAGGGGCCCCAGTACTTC. This encodes CASSLGLAAQGPQYF.

V gene TRBV6-9 combines with J gene TRBJ2-7; no clear D. The CDR3 sequence is 13 residues long. V lost 9 bases and J 3 bases, leaving 15 bases between the germline ends. Looked up from germline, CDR1 is MNHGY and CDR2 is SVAAGI. The CDR3 DNA is TGTGCCAGGGCCGACGGGCTCTACTACGAGCAGTACTTC. It yields the protein CARADGLYYEQYF.

The chain carries TRBV5-6 and TRBJ2-3; D is possibly TRBD2 (6 bases). Germline values: CDR1 SGHDT, CDR2 YYEEEE. V dropped 7 bases and J dropped 6 bases, with 18 bases sitting between them. This CDR3 has 14 amino acids. CDR3 DNA: TGTGCCAGCGGAAGTCCGGGGGAGTTCGATACGCAGTATTTT. It yields the protein CASGSPGEFDTQYF.

This chain joins TRBV7-2 and TRBJ2-5; 10 nucleotides align to TRBD2. Germline-derived CDR1 and CDR2 are SGHTA and FQGNSA. J was trimmed by 5 bases and V by 1 base; bases with no gene match: 4. The CDR3 consists of 15 residues. CDR3 DNA: TGTGCCAGCAGCTTAGATGGGACTAGCGTGGAGACCCAGTACTTC. This sequence encodes CASSLDGTSVETQYF.

The V and J genes are TRBV7-2 and TRBJ2-1, with TRBD2 identical over 8 bases. The CDR3 runs 15 residues. Germline V lookup: CDR1 SGHTA, CDR2 FQGNSA. After removal of 7 bases from V and 3 bases from J, the junction contained 8 bases not matched to a gene. The CDR3 DNA reads TGTGCCAGCACCTCCAGCGGGAGAGGCTACAATGAGCAGTTCTTC. Translating it yields CASTSSGRGYNEQFF.

The chain joins TRBV13 to TRBJ2-3; unclear D gene. V dropped 4 bases and J dropped 8 bases, with 10 bases sitting between them. CDR1 and CDR2 from the germline V gene are PRHDT and FYEKMQ (reference sequence). The CDR3 loop spans 12 amino acids. CDR3 protein: CASSSVPPTQYF. In nucleotides, the CDR3 is TGTGCCAGCAGCTCTGTCCCTCCTACGCAGTATTTT.

This clone has just one count. This chain links TRBV27 with TRBJ2-1, with a tentative D call TRBD2 (7 bases). V was cut by 2 bases and J by 4 bases, with 12 bases left in between. Germline loops: CDR1 MNHEY, CDR2 SMNVEV (reference sequence). This CDR3 comprises 15 residues. CDR3 sequence (DNA): TGTGCCAGCAGTTTAACGAGGGGGGGGTACAATGAGCAGTTCTTC. This sequence encodes CASSLTRGGYNEQFF.

The genes are TRBV5-1 and TRBJ2-7; TRBD2 might be the D (6 bases). V was cut by 0 bases and J by 9 bases, with 22 bases left in between. From germline, CDR1 is SGHRS and CDR2 YFSETQ. This CDR3 has 16 amino acids. Here the CDR3 DNA reads TGCGCCAGCAGCTTGGGGCCCGGAGGGTCTCTTAGCGTGCAGTACTTC. As protein: CASSLGPGGSLSVQYF.

J is TRBJ1-4 and V is TRBV10-3; 7 bases are shared with TRBD1. The CDR3 covers 14 residues. The germline CDR1 and CDR2 sequences are ENHRY and SYGVKD. V lost 6 bases and J lost 5; bases outside the gene matches: 6. CDR3 loop: CAISTGQSNEKLFF. CDR3 coding DNA: TGTGCCATCAGCACGGGACAGTCGAATGAAAAACTGTTTTTT.

The chain combines TRBV11-3 with TRBJ2-1; weak D call: TRBD2 (5 bases). The germline V gene encodes CDR1 SGHNT and CDR2 YENEEA. There are 12 residues in the CDR3. V was pared by 1 base and J by 8 bases, with 6 bases between. CDR3: CASSLAGDEQFF. Written as DNA, the CDR3 is TGTGCCAGCAGCTTAGCCGGGGATGAGCAGTTCTTC.

The chain uses TRBV6-5 and TRBJ2-4; weak D call: TRBD2 (6 bases). Trimming removed 6 bases from V and 4 bases from J, with 13 bases in between. The germline gives CDR1 MNHEY, CDR2 SVGAGI. This CDR3 is 14 amino acids long. Here the CDR3 DNA reads TGTGCCAGCAGAGGAGGGCCGGGGAAAAACATTCAGTACTTC. As protein: CASRGGPGKNIQYF.

The genes are TRBV2 and TRBJ2-1; TRBD2 agrees at 14 bases. This CDR3 spans 15 amino acids. Germline V gene data show CDR1 as SNHLY and CDR2 as FYNNEI. V trimming: 4 bases; J trimming: 10 bases; junction bases outside the gene matches: 6. Here the CDR3 reads CASSVGTSGRGEQFF. In DNA form, the CDR3 reads TGTGCCAGCAGTGTAGGGACTAGCGGGAGAGGGGAGCAGTTCTTC.

The gene calls are TRBV7-8 and TRBJ2-1; D is possibly TRBD1 (5 bases). Germline CDR1 SGHVS, CDR2 FQNEAQ. The V and J ends lost 2 bases and 3 bases respectively, with 8 bases between them. This CDR3 is built from 14 residues. The CDR3 sequence is CASSLRQGYNEQFF. As DNA, the CDR3 is TGTGCCAGCAGCTTAAGGCAGGGCTACAATGAGCAGTTCTTC.

The chain links TRBV21-1 to TRBJ2-1; the D call of TRBD2 is as the table states it, not checked on the DNA. TRBV21-1 is flagged as a pseudogene. This CDR3 is 17 amino acids long. The CDR3 loop is CASSKGLRRRDRNEQFF. CDR3 DNA: TGTGCCAGCAGCAAAGGCCTAAGGAGGCGGGACCGCAATGAGCAGTTCTTC.

The gene calls are TRBV6-1 and TRBJ2-7; 11 bases align to TRBD2. The CDR3 is 14 residues long. Germline assignment: CDR1 MNHNS and CDR2 SASEGT. The junction had 3 bases not matched to a gene; V was cut back by 6 bases and J by 2 bases. CDR3 bases: TGTGCCAGCAGCCTAGCGGGAGGTCCCTACGAGCAGTACTTC. Amino acid sequence: CASSLAGGPYEQYF.